Listed below are T cell receptor beta chains from one sample, sequenced in a study of blood T cells in healthy people across ages. Via MiXCR, TCRdb re-called the 5' RACE reads, giving one row per CDR3 protein. The sample shows around 500,000 distinct CDR3 sequences, less than 60% of them seen only once. Sequencing used blood. These receptor sequences come from a man aged 80 or over in good health. CDR3s include the opening cysteine and the closing phenylalanine or tryptophan. A D gene is named only where the DNA matches it firmly. Expanded clones are given a class, and other clones once, few, many or no size at all.

d_gene: -
j_gene: TRBJ2-7
v_gene: TRBV7-2
abundance: few
CDR3aa: CASSLDGSREQYF
CDR3nt: TGTGCCAGCAGCCTAGACGGCAGCCGCGAGCAGTACTTC

d_gene: -
j_gene: TRBJ2-3
v_gene: TRBV7-6
abundance: -
CDR3aa: CASGGGAADTQYF
CDR3nt: TGTGCCAGTGGGGGGGGGGCCGCAGATACGCAGTATTTT

d_gene: -
j_gene: TRBJ2-2
v_gene: TRBV2
abundance: -
CDR3aa: CASSETSRELFF
CDR3nt: TGTGCCAGCAGTGAGACCTCACGGGAGCTGTTTTTT

d_gene: -
j_gene: TRBJ2-4
v_gene: TRBV7-2
abundance: few
CDR3aa: CASSSRIVAKNIQYF
CDR3nt: TGTGCCAGCAGCTCTCGTATAGTAGCCAAAAACATTCAGTACTTC

d_gene: TRBD1
j_gene: TRBJ1-1
v_gene: TRBV6-5
abundance: -
CDR3aa: CASSLDRSREAFF
CDR3nt: TGTGCCAGCAGTCTGGACAGGTCGAGGGAAGCTTTCTTT

d_gene: TRBD1
j_gene: TRBJ2-7
v_gene: TRBV30
abundance: -
CDR3aa: CAWSSTGGLYEQYF
CDR3nt: TGTGCCTGGAGTTCGACAGGGGGCTTGTACGAGCAGTACTTC

d_gene: TRBD1
j_gene: TRBJ2-1
v_gene: TRBV11-1
abundance: few
CDR3aa: CASRLVPSDRGNEQFF
CDR3nt: TGTGCCAGCAGGCTCGTACCTTCGGACAGGGGGAATGAGCAGTTCTTC

d_gene: TRBD1
j_gene: TRBJ2-4
v_gene: TRBV20-1
abundance: -
CDR3aa: CSTVGQGESIQYF
CDR3nt: TGCAGTACCGTCGGGCAGGGGGAAAGCATTCAGTACTTC

d_gene: TRBD2
j_gene: TRBJ2-1
v_gene: TRBV20-1
abundance: -
CDR3aa: CSAQKDVAGVLLYNEQFF
CDR3nt: TGCAGTGCTCAGAAGGACGTAGCGGGGGTCCTTTTATACAATGAGCAGTTCTTC

d_gene: -
j_gene: TRBJ2-1
v_gene: TRBV20-1
abundance: few
CDR3aa: CSAPGSLYNEQFF
CDR3nt: TGCAGTGCCCCGGGATCCCTCTACAATGAGCAGTTCTTC

d_gene: TRBD1
j_gene: TRBJ2-1
v_gene: TRBV5-1
abundance: -
CDR3aa: CASSSDRGGSYNEQFF
CDR3nt: TGCGCCAGCAGCTCCGACAGGGGGGGCTCCTACAATGAGCAGTTCTTC

d_gene: TRBD2
j_gene: TRBJ2-6
v_gene: TRBV7-2
abundance: -
CDR3aa: CASSLGSGGVSSGANVLTF
CDR3nt: TGTGCCAGCAGCTTAGGCTCGGGGGGGGTTAGCTCTGGGGCCAACGTCCTGACTTTC

d_gene: -
j_gene: TRBJ2-3
v_gene: TRBV5-1
abundance: -
CDR3aa: CASSPFGGRTTDTQYF
CDR3nt: TGCGCCAGCAGCCCGTTTGGGGGGCGTACCACAGATACGCAGTATTTT

d_gene: -
j_gene: TRBJ1-2
v_gene: TRBV20-1
abundance: once
CDR3aa: CSASRAGRDEGYTF
CDR3nt: TGCAGTGCTAGTCGGGCAGGCCGGGACGAGGGCTACACCTTC

d_gene: TRBD1
j_gene: TRBJ2-3
v_gene: TRBV4-3
abundance: -
CDR3aa: CASSQETGEGTDTQYF
CDR3nt: TGCGCCAGCAGCCAAGAGACAGGGGAGGGCACAGATACGCAGTATTTT

d_gene: TRBD2
j_gene: TRBJ2-1
v_gene: TRBV12-3/TRBV12-4
abundance: -
CDR3aa: CAGGRDNEQFF
CDR3nt: TGTGCCGGGGGGAGGGACAATGAGCAGTTCTTC

d_gene: -
j_gene: TRBJ1-1
v_gene: TRBV10-3
abundance: few
CDR3aa: CAISEILNTEAFF
CDR3nt: TGTGCCATCAGTGAGATACTGAACACTGAAGCTTTCTTT

d_gene: TRBD1
j_gene: TRBJ2-5
v_gene: TRBV18
abundance: -
CDR3aa: CASSLRTGGHEAGWQETQYF
CDR3nt: TGTGCCAGCTCACTACGGACAGGGGGCCACGAAGCCGGTTGGCAAGAGACCCAGTACTTC

d_gene: -
j_gene: TRBJ2-3
v_gene: TRBV5-1
abundance: -
CDR3aa: CASSSGLKGRPSTDTQYF
CDR3nt: TGCGCCAGCAGCTCGGGTTTGAAGGGCCGTCCTAGCACAGATACGCAGTATTTT

d_gene: TRBD2
j_gene: TRBJ2-1
v_gene: TRBV27
abundance: -
CDR3aa: CASSFQRDYNEQFF
CDR3nt: TGTGCCAGCAGTTTCCAGCGGGATTACAATGAGCAGTTCTTC

d_gene: -
j_gene: TRBJ1-2
v_gene: TRBV28
abundance: -
CDR3aa: CASSSPLTSKAWGYTF
CDR3nt: TGTGCCAGCAGTTCCCCTCTGACAAGCAAAGCGTGGGGCTACACCTTC

d_gene: TRBD1
j_gene: TRBJ1-5
v_gene: TRBV7-2
abundance: -
CDR3aa: CASSKGQGPQPQHF
CDR3nt: TGTGCCAGCAGCAAGGGACAGGGGCCTCAGCCCCAGCATTTT

d_gene: TRBD1
j_gene: TRBJ2-1
v_gene: TRBV29-1
abundance: few
CDR3aa: CSVRTGGTPYNEQFF
CDR3nt: TGCAGCGTTCGGACAGGGGGAACCCCCTACAATGAGCAGTTCTTC

d_gene: -
j_gene: TRBJ1-1
v_gene: TRBV20-1
abundance: once
CDR3aa: CSARRQASNTEAFF
CDR3nt: TGCAGTGCTAGACGACAGGCGTCGAACACTGAAGCTTTCTTT

d_gene: -
j_gene: TRBJ2-1
v_gene: TRBV12-3/TRBV12-4
abundance: -
CDR3aa: CASKVGGYEQFF
CDR3nt: TGTGCCAGCAAGGTCGGCGGCTATGAGCAGTTCTTC

d_gene: -
j_gene: TRBJ2-2
v_gene: TRBV7-2
abundance: -
CDR3aa: CASSLAGAANTGELFF
CDR3nt: TGTGCCAGCAGCTTAGCGGGAGCGGCGAACACCGGGGAGCTGTTTTTT

d_gene: -
j_gene: TRBJ1-2
v_gene: TRBV20-1
abundance: -
CDR3aa: CSARGGDGYGYTF
CDR3nt: TGCAGTGCTAGGGGGGGTGACGGCTATGGCTACACCTTC

d_gene: -
j_gene: TRBJ2-6
v_gene: TRBV20-1
abundance: once
CDR3aa: CSARSLGAGANVLTF
CDR3nt: TGCAGTGCTAGATCTCTGGGGGCTGGGGCCAACGTCCTGACTTTC

d_gene: TRBD2
j_gene: TRBJ2-1
v_gene: TRBV7-2
abundance: few
CDR3aa: CASSRSGRALDEQFF
CDR3nt: TGTGCCAGCAGCCGTAGCGGGAGGGCCCTCGATGAGCAGTTCTTC

d_gene: -
j_gene: TRBJ2-1
v_gene: TRBV18
abundance: few
CDR3aa: CASSPPASSYNEQFF
CDR3nt: TGTGCCAGCTCACCACCGGCCAGCTCCTACAATGAGCAGTTCTTC

d_gene: TRBD1
j_gene: TRBJ1-1
v_gene: TRBV29-1
abundance: few
CDR3aa: CSVDRTGGANAFF
CDR3nt: TGCAGCGTAGACCGAACAGGGGGCGCGAACGCTTTCTTT

d_gene: -
j_gene: TRBJ2-6
v_gene: TRBV4-3
abundance: few
CDR3aa: CASSQEWGFNSGANVLTF
CDR3nt: TGCGCCAGCAGCCAAGAATGGGGATTTAACTCTGGGGCCAACGTCCTGACTTTC

d_gene: TRBD2
j_gene: TRBJ2-7
v_gene: TRBV29-1
abundance: many
CDR3aa: CSVPGLAGLHEQYF
CDR3nt: TGCAGCGTTCCGGGACTAGCGGGACTCCACGAGCAGTACTTC

d_gene: -
j_gene: TRBJ2-1
v_gene: TRBV19
abundance: -
CDR3aa: CASINLVPVMTSDLCRDEQFF
CDR3nt: TGTGCCAGTATCAATCTTGTTCCCGTAATGACTAGTGACTTGTGTCGGGATGAGCAGTTCTTC

d_gene: -
j_gene: TRBJ1-5
v_gene: TRBV20-1
abundance: -
CDR3aa: CSAGRDRGQPQHF
CDR3nt: TGCAGTGCTGGCCGGGACCGAGGACAGCCCCAGCATTTT

d_gene: TRBD2
j_gene: TRBJ2-1
v_gene: TRBV20-1
abundance: few
CDR3aa: CSARDTRGGALNEQFF
CDR3nt: TGCAGTGCTAGAGACACGCGCGGGGGGGCCCTCAATGAGCAGTTCTTC

d_gene: TRBD1
j_gene: TRBJ2-6
v_gene: TRBV6-5
abundance: -
CDR3aa: CASSYLQGAISGANVLTF
CDR3nt: TGTGCCAGCAGTTACTTGCAGGGGGCGATCTCTGGGGCCAACGTCCTGACTTTC

d_gene: -
j_gene: TRBJ2-5
v_gene: TRBV7-9
abundance: many
CDR3aa: CASSFTGQETQYF
CDR3nt: TGTGCCAGCAGCTTTACAGGGCAAGAGACCCAGTACTTC

d_gene: -
j_gene: TRBJ2-1
v_gene: TRBV7-2
abundance: -
CDR3aa: CASSLSHGEQFF
CDR3nt: TGTGCCAGCAGCCTCAGCCACGGTGAGCAGTTCTTC

d_gene: TRBD2
j_gene: TRBJ2-1
v_gene: TRBV7-2
abundance: few
CDR3aa: CASSLSGLSLFRNNEQFF
CDR3nt: TGTGCCAGCAGCTTATCGGGACTAAGTTTGTTTCGTAACAATGAGCAGTTCTTC

d_gene: -
j_gene: TRBJ2-5
v_gene: TRBV27
abundance: many
CDR3aa: CASSFRTGGTAFQETQYF
CDR3nt: TGTGCCAGCAGTTTTCGTACAGGAGGGACAGCGTTTCAAGAGACCCAGTACTTC

d_gene: TRBD2
j_gene: TRBJ2-7
v_gene: TRBV6-4
abundance: few
CDR3aa: CASSELAGGIDEQYF
CDR3nt: TGTGCCAGCAGTGAACTAGCGGGAGGTATAGACGAGCAGTACTTC

d_gene: TRBD1
j_gene: TRBJ2-7
v_gene: TRBV9
abundance: -
CDR3aa: CASSGDSEYEQYF
CDR3nt: TGTGCCAGCAGCGGGGACAGCGAATACGAGCAGTACTTC

d_gene: -
j_gene: TRBJ1-1
v_gene: TRBV12-3/TRBV12-4
abundance: few
CDR3aa: CASSSEGYTEAFF
CDR3nt: TGTGCCAGCAGTTCGGAGGGTTACACTGAAGCTTTCTTT

d_gene: -
j_gene: TRBJ2-7
v_gene: TRBV20-1
abundance: -
CDR3aa: CSASLGAEKAYEQYF
CDR3nt: TGCAGTGCTAGTTTGGGGGCGGAGAAGGCCTACGAGCAGTACTTC

d_gene: -
j_gene: TRBJ1-2
v_gene: TRBV4-1
abundance: few
CDR3aa: CASSQDRVGNYGYTF
CDR3nt: TGCGCCAGCAGCCAAGATAGGGTTGGTAACTATGGCTACACCTTC

d_gene: TRBD1
j_gene: TRBJ2-5
v_gene: TRBV28
abundance: -
CDR3aa: CASPDRAGYNEQYF
CDR3nt: TGTGCCAGTCCGGACAGGGCAGGGTACAATGAGCAGTACTTC

d_gene: -
j_gene: TRBJ1-6
v_gene: TRBV5-1
abundance: -
CDR3aa: CASSPRAQESSPLHF
CDR3nt: TGCGCCAGCAGCCCAAGGGCGCAAGAAAGTTCACCCCTCCACTTT

d_gene: -
j_gene: TRBJ1-1
v_gene: TRBV4-2
abundance: -
CDR3aa: CASSQELTRGVIRNTEAFF
CDR3nt: TGTGCCAGCAGCCAAGAACTCACCAGGGGAGTGATTAGGAACACTGAAGCTTTCTTT

d_gene: -
j_gene: TRBJ1-5
v_gene: TRBV27
abundance: -
CDR3aa: CASSFLNQPQHF
CDR3nt: TGTGCCAGCAGTTTCCTAAATCAGCCCCAGCATTTT

d_gene: TRBD1
j_gene: TRBJ2-1
v_gene: TRBV20-1
abundance: -
CDR3aa: CSASTGAYNEQFF
CDR3nt: TGCAGTGCTAGCACAGGGGCCTACAATGAGCAGTTCTTC

d_gene: -
j_gene: TRBJ1-1
v_gene: TRBV6-5
abundance: -
CDR3aa: CASSYSGGIAEAFF
CDR3nt: TGTGCCAGCAGTTACTCTGGGGGGATAGCTGAAGCTTTCTTT

d_gene: TRBD2
j_gene: TRBJ2-7
v_gene: TRBV12-3/TRBV12-4
abundance: -
CDR3aa: CASSAPTSGSLYEQYF
CDR3nt: TGTGCCAGCAGTGCCCCGACTAGCGGGAGTCTCTACGAGCAGTACTTC

d_gene: -
j_gene: TRBJ2-1
v_gene: TRBV5-1
abundance: -
CDR3aa: CASSLWRGSDNKQFF
CDR3nt: TGCGCCAGCAGCTTGTGGCGGGGTAGCGACAATAAGCAGTTCTTC

d_gene: -
j_gene: TRBJ1-6
v_gene: TRBV9
abundance: -
CDR3aa: CASSVDRLDNSPLHF
CDR3nt: TGTGCCAGCAGCGTAGATCGGCTGGATAATTCACCCCTCCACTTT

d_gene: -
j_gene: TRBJ2-7
v_gene: TRBV6-6
abundance: many
CDR3aa: CASSYSKQGGNEQYF
CDR3nt: TGTGCCAGCAGTTACTCGAAGCAGGGGGGAAACGAGCAGTACTTC

d_gene: -
j_gene: TRBJ2-3
v_gene: TRBV11-2
abundance: -
CDR3aa: CASSSLRVPTDTQYF
CDR3nt: TGTGCCAGCAGCTCCCTGCGAGTCCCCACAGATACGCAGTATTTT

d_gene: -
j_gene: TRBJ2-3
v_gene: TRBV4-1
abundance: -
CDR3aa: CASSQAPDSSTDTQYF
CDR3nt: TGCGCCAGCAGCCAAGCTCCGGATTCAAGCACAGATACGCAGTATTTT